These 10 T cell receptor beta chains share one sample of origin, sequenced in a study of cytomegalovirus exposure and HLA in healthy donors. Produced via immunoSEQ multiplex PCR; TCRdb's table is partial and in-frame only. This table holds hundreds of thousands of clones, about 88% found once. Sequenced material: PBMCs. The receptors shown here come from a man between 18 and 35 years old in good health and CMV-seropositive.

This clone showed up just a few times. The chain has TRBV28 and TRBJ2-2; D may be TRBD1 or TRBD2 (5 bases each). The V end lost 5 bases, the J end lost 6 bases, and 22 bases lay between the germline ends. CDR1 is MDHEN and CDR2 is SYDVKM in the germline V gene. The CDR3 has 17 residues. The CDR3 loop is CASSLGPTGVTPGELFF. CDR3 in DNA: TGTGCCAGCAGTCTGGGACCGACCGGGGTCACCCCCGGGGAGCTGTTTTTT. Variable domain in full (rest from reference TRBV28 and TRBJ2-2): DVKVTQSSRYLVKRTGEKVFLECVQDMDHENMFWYRQDPGLGLRLIYFSYDVKMKEKGDIPEGYSVSREKKERFSLILESASTNQTSMYLCASSLGPTGVTPGELFFGEGSRLTVL.

This rearrangement joins TRBV5-1 to TRBJ2-2; 15 bases fit TRBD2. After removal of 3 bases from V and 4 bases from J, the junction contained 7 bases not matched to a gene. The CDR3 is 18 amino acids. In germline, CDR1 is SGHRS, CDR2 YFSETQ. For the CDR3, the DNA is TGCGCCAGCAGCTGGGGACTAGCGGGAGGTGAAGGCACCGGGGAGCTGTTTTTT. It is translated as CASSWGLAGGEGTGELFF.

V gene TRBV6-5 combines with J gene TRBJ1-1; D is unclear. The V and J ends lost 2 bases and 1 base respectively, with 8 bases between them. Per the germline V gene, CDR1 is MNHEY and CDR2 is SVGAGI. This CDR3 region has 14 residues. The CDR3 sequence is CASSYGRSNTEAFF. The CDR3 region has the DNA TGTGCCAGCAGTTACGGCAGGTCGAACACTGAAGCTTTCTTT.

The CDR3 here is CASSWDSQGYEQYF. Written as DNA, the CDR3 is TGCGCCAGCAGCTGGGACAGTCAAGGCTACGAGCAGTACTTC. The chain couples TRBV5-1 to TRBJ2-7, with 7 bases lining up with TRBD1. V dropped 3 bases and J dropped 3; count of bases not matched to a gene: 6. From germline, CDR1 is SGHRS and CDR2 YFSETQ. The CDR3 spans 14 residues.

J is TRBJ2-4 and V is TRBV30; D unclear. The ends were cut back, 0 bases at V and 7 bases at J, with 7 bases in the middle. Germline V gene data show CDR1 as GTSNPN and CDR2 as SVGIG (reference sequence). The CDR3 loop spans 12 amino acids. CDR3 nucleotides: TGTGCCTGGAGTGTACGCAGGAACATTCAGTACTTC. As protein: CAWSVRRNIQYF.

CDR3 DNA sequence: TGTGCCTGGGTAGGCGGGACAGCGTCAAGGTACGAGCAGTACTTC. Translation gives CAWVGGTASRYEQYF. This chain links TRBV30 with TRBJ2-7; tentatively, D is TRBD1 (7 bases). Trimming stripped 5 bases from V and 4 bases from J, with 21 bases between. The CDR3 loop spans 15 amino acids. Per the germline V gene, CDR1 is GTSNPN and CDR2 is SVGIG (reference sequence). The whole variable domain, filled in from reference TRBV30 and TRBJ2-7, reads SQTIHQWPATLVQPVGSPLSLECTVEGTSNPNLYWYRQAAGRGLQLLFYSVGIGQISSEVPQNLSASRPQDRQFILSSKKLLLSDSGFYLCAWVGGTASRYEQYFGPGTRLTVT.

The V and J genes are TRBV7-8 and TRBJ2-2; 11 bases line up with TRBD2. The CDR3 is 15 amino acids. Trimming at V came to 5 bases and at J to 13 bases, leaving 12 bases not matched to a gene. Germline V gene data show CDR1 as SGHVS and CDR2 as FQNEAQ. DNA for the CDR3: TGTGCCAGCAGCGCAGCCTTAGCGGGAGGGGGCGGGCTGTTTTTT. Translating gives CASSAALAGGGGLFF.

This clone was observed a handful of times. This chain links TRBV5-6 with TRBJ1-2, with D maybe TRBD1 (5 bases). This CDR3 comprises 14 residues. V was cut by 0 bases and J by 3 bases, with 9 bases left in between. Germline CDR1 reads SGHDT; CDR2 reads YYEEEE. The CDR3 sequence: CASSLVQEHYGYTF. Written as DNA, the CDR3 is TGTGCCAGCAGCTTGGTACAGGAGCACTATGGCTACACCTTC.

The chain recombines TRBV19 with TRBJ1-2; 9 bases map to TRBD1. The CDR3 loop spans 14 amino acids. Germline loops: CDR1 LNHDA, CDR2 SQIVND (reference sequence). The V gene end was trimmed by 5 bases and the J gene end by 7 bases; junction bases not matched to a gene: 8. The CDR3 reads CASSPDRGMGGYTF. The CDR3 nucleotides read TGTGCCAGTAGTCCGGACAGGGGAATGGGTGGCTACACCTTC.

The chain is built from TRBV2 and TRBJ2-3; D is uncertain. The CDR3 totals 12 residues. CDR1 and CDR2 from the germline V gene are SNHLY and FYNNEI. V lost 6 bases to trimming and J lost 0 bases, with 4 bases between them. CDR3 bases: TGTGCCAGCAGGTATAGCACAGATACGCAGTATTTT. Residues: CASRYSTDTQYF.